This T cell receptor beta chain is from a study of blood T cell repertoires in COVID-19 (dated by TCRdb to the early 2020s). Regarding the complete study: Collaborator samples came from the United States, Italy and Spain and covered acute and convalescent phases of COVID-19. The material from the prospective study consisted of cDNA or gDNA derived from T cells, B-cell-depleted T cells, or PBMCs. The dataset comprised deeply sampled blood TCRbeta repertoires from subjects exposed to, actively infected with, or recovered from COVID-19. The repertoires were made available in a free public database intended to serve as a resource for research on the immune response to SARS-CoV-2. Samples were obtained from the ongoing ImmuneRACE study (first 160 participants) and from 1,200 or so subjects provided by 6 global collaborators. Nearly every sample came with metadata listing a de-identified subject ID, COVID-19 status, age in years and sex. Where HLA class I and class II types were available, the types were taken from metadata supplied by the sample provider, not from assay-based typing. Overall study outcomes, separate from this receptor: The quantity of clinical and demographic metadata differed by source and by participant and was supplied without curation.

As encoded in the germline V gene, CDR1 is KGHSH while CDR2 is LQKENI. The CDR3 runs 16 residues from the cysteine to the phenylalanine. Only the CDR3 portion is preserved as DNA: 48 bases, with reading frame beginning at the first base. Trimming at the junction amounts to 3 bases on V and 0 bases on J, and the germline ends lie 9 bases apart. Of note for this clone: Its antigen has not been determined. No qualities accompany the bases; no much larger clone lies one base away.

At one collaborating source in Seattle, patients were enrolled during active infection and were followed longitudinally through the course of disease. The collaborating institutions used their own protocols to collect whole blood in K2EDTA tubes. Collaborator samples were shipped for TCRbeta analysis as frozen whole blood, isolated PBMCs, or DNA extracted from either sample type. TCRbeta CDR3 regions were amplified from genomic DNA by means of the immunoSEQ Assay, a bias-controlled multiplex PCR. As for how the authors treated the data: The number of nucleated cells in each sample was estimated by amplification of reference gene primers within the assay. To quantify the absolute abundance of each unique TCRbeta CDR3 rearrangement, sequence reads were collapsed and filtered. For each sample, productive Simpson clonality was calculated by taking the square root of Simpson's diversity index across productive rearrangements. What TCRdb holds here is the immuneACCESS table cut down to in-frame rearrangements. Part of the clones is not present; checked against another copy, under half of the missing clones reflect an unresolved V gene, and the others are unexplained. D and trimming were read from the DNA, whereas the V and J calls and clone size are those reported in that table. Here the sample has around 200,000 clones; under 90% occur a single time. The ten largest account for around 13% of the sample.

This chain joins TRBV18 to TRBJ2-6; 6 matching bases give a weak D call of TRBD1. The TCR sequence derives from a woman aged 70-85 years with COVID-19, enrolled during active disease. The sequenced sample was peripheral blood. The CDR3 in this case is CASSPIQGSGANVLTF. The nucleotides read TGTGCCAGCTCACCTATACAGGGCTCTGGGGCCAACGTCCTGACTTTC.